This T cell receptor beta chain was captured in a study of Graves' ophthalmopathy and Graves' hyperthyroidism. The authors amplified TCR beta CDR3 regions from RNA transcripts. RT-PCR in the first round used HTBI primers; a second-round multiplex PCR followed. TCRdb reanalysed the multiplex PCR reads using MiXCR and keeps one entry per CDR3 protein. Of hundreds of thousands of distinct CDR3 sequences listed, 20% to 25% were seen once; the top ten hold 2.5% to 3.5%. There are 12 residues in the CDR3. Germline CDR1 reads GTSNPN; CDR2 reads SVGIG (reference sequence). The V end lost 0 bases, the J end lost 4 bases, and 6 bases lay between the germline ends. This clonotype was observed many times.

Sequenced material: peripheral blood. The sequence derives from a woman aged 18-29 years with stable Graves' hyperthyroidism. The chain recombines TRBV30 with TRBJ1-2; D gene ambiguous. The CDR3 loop reads CAWSVRSYGYTF. In nucleotides, the CDR3 is TGTGCCTGGAGTGTACGTTCCTATGGCTACACCTTC.